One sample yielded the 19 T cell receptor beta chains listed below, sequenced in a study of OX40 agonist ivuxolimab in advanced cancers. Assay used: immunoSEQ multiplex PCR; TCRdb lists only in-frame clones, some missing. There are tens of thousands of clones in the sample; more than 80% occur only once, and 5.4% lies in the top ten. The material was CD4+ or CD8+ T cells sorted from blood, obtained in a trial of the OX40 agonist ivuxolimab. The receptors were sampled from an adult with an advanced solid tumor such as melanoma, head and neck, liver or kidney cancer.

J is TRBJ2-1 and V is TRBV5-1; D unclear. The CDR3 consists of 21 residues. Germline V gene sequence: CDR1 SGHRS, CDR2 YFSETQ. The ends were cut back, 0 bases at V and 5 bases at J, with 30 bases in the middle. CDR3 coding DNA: TGCGCCAGCAGCTTGGTCTCTCTCGTGTACCTCGGAACAGCTTTGCACAATGAGCAGTTCTTC. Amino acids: CASSLVSLVYLGTALHNEQFF.

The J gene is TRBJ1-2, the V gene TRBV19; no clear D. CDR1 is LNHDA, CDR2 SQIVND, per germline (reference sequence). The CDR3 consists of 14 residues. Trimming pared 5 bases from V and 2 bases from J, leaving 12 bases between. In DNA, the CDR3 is TGTGCCAGTAGTCGGCAGACAAACAACTATGGCTACACCTTC. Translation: CASSRQTNNYGYTF.

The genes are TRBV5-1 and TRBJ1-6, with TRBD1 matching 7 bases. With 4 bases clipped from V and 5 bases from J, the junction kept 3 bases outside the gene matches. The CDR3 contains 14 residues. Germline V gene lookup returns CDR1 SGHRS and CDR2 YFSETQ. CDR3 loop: CASSRGQNNSPLHF. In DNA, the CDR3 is TGCGCCAGCAGCAGGGGACAGAATAATTCACCCCTCCACTTT.

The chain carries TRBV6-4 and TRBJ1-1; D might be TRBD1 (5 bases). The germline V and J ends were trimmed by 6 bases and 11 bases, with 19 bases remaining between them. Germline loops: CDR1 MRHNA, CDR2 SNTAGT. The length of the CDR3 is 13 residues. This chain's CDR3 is CASSPGRMGGAFF. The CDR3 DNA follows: TGTGCCAGCAGCCCGGGACGGATGGGAGGCGCTTTCTTT.

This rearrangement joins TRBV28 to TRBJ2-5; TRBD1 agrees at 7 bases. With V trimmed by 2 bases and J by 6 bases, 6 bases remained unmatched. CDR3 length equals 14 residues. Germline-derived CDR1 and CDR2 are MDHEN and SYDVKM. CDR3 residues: CASSLRDSRKTQYF. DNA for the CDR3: TGTGCCAGCAGTTTAAGGGACAGTCGAAAGACCCAGTACTTC.

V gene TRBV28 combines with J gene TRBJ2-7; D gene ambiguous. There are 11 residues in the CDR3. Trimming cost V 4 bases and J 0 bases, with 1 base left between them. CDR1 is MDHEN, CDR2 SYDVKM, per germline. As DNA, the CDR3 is TGTGCCAGCAGTTCCTCCTACGAGCAGTACTTC. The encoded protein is CASSSSYEQYF.

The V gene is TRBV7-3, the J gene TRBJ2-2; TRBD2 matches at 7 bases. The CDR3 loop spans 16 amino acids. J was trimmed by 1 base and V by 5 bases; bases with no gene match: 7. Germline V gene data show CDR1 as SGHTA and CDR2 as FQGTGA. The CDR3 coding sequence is TGTGCCAGCAGCCAAGCGGGACTCCGGAACACCGGGGAGCTGTTTTTT. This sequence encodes CASSQAGLRNTGELFF.

The CDR3 DNA sequence: TGTGCCAGCGGCAGGAGGGGCCCTAGCACAGATACGCAGTATTTT. This codes for CASGRRGPSTDTQYF. V and J are TRBV14 and TRBJ2-3; possibly TRBD2 for D (6 bases). The germline V gene has CDR1 SGHDN and CDR2 FVKESK. Trimming pared 8 bases from V and 0 bases from J, leaving 15 bases between. This CDR3 is 15 amino acids long.

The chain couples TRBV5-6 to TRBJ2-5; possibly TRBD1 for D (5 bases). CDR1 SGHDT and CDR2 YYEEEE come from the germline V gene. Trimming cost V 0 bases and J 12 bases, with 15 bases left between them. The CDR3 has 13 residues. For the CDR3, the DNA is TGTGCCAGCAGCTTGGTGGTGCAGGGCCCCAAGTACTTC. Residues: CASSLVVQGPKYF.

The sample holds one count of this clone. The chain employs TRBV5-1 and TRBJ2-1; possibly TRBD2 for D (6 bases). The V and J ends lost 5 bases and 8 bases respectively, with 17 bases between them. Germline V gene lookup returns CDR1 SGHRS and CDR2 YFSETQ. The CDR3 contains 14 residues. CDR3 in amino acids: CASSRDSPHDEQFF. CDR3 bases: TGCGCCAGCAGTAGGGACTCACCGCACGATGAGCAGTTCTTC. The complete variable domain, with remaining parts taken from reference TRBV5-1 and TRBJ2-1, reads KAGVTQTPRYLIKTRGQQVTLSCSPISGHRSVSWYQQTPGQGLQFLFEYFSETQRNKGNFPGRFSGRQFSNSRSEMNVSTLELGDSALYLCASSRDSPHDEQFFGPGTRLTVL.

This chain's CDR3 is CAWRVGPGPYGYTF. For the CDR3, the DNA is TGTGCCTGGAGGGTGGGACCGGGGCCTTATGGCTACACCTTC. This chain links TRBV30 with TRBJ1-2; maybe TRBD1 (5 bases). CDR1 is GTSNPN, CDR2 SVGIG, per germline (reference sequence). The CDR3 extends over 14 amino acids. V was clipped by 3 bases and J by 5 bases, with 16 bases between them.

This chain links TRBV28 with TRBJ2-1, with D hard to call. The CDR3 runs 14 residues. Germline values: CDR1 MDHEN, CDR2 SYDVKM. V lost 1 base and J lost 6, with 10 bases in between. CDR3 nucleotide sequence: TGTGCCAGCAGTTTATCGCTCTATATCAATGAGCAGTTCTTC. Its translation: CASSLSLYINEQFF.

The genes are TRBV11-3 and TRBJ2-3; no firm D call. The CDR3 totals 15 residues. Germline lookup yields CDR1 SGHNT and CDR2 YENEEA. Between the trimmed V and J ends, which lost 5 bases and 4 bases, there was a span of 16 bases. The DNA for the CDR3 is TGTGCCAGCAGCCTCGGTACCCGTCGGGCAGATACGCAGTATTTT. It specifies CASSLGTRRADTQYF. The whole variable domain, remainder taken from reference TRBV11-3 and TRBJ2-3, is EAGVVQSPRYKIIEKKQPVAFWCNPISGHNTLYWYLQNLGQGPELLIRYENEEAVDDSQLPKDRFSAERLKGVDSTLKIQPAELGDSAVYLCASSLGTRRADTQYFGPGTRLTVL.

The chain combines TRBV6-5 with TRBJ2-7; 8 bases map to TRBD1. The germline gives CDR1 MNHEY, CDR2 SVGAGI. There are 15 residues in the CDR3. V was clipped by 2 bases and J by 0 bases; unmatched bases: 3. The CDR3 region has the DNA TGTGCCAGCAGTTACGGGACAGGAGCCTCCTACGAGCAGTACTTC. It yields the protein CASSYGTGASYEQYF.

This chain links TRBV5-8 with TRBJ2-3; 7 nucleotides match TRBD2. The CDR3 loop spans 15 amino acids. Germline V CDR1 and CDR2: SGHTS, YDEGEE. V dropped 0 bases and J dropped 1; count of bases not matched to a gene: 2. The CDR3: CASSLGAGRTDTQYF. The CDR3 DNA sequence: TGTGCCAGCAGCTTGGGAGCGGGACGCACAGATACGCAGTATTTT.

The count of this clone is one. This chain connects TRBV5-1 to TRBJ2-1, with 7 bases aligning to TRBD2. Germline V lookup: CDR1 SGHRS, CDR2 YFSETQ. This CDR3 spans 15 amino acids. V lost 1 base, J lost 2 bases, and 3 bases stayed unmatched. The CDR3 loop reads CASSLSGVTYNEQFF. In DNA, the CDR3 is TGCGCCAGCAGCTTGAGCGGGGTCACCTACAATGAGCAGTTCTTC.

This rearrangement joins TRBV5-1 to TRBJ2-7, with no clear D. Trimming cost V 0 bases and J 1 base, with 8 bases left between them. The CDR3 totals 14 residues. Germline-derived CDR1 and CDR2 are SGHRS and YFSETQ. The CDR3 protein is CASSLGRASYEQYF. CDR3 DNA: TGCGCCAGCAGCTTGGGGCGAGCGTCCTACGAGCAGTACTTC.

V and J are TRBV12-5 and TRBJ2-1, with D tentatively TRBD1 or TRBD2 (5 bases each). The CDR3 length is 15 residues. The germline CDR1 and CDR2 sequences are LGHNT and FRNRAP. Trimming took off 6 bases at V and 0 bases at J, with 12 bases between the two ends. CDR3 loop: CASGSGRSSYNEQFF. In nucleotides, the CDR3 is TGTGCTAGTGGCTCGGGACGAAGCTCCTACAATGAGCAGTTCTTC.

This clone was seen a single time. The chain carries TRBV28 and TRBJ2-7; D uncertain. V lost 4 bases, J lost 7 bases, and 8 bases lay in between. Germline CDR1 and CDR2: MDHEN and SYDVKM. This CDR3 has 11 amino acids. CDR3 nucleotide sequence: TGTGCCAGCAGTTCCCTCGAGGAGCAGTACTTC. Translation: CASSSLEEQYF.